Listed below are T cell receptor beta chains from one sample, sequenced in a study of T cell responses to AZD1222 COVID-19 vaccine. The data were produced by immunoSEQ multiplex PCR, yet TCRdb's version contains in-frame clones alone and is incomplete. The data contain approximately 130,000 clones, approximately 85% of them singletons. The specimen was peripheral blood, collected 28 days after the second AZD1222 dose. The source of these receptors is an adult who received the AZD1222 COVID-19 vaccine. Each CDR3 is given with its conserved first and last residue. Fields, in order: J gene, clone size, D gene, V gene, CDR3 DNA, CDR3 protein. D genes are given only for firm matches. A clone size is listed for some rows: how often the clone was seen (once, few, many), or a class if it is expanded.

J: TRBJ2-7
size: NA
D: NA
V: TRBV5-1
DNA: TGCGCCAGCAGCTTGGGACGAGAGAGGGAGCAGTACTTC
CDR3: CASSLGREREQYF

J: TRBJ1-6
size: NA
D: TRBD1
V: TRBV5-1
DNA: TGCGCCAGCAGCATGAGGACAGGGTCTGTGGAACCCCTCCACTTT
CDR3: CASSMRTGSVEPLHF

J: TRBJ2-7
size: NA
D: NA
V: TRBV10-3
DNA: TGTGCCATCAGTGTGGAAGCGGTCGGGTACGAGCAGTACTTC
CDR3: CAISVEAVGYEQYF

J: TRBJ1-6
size: once
D: NA
V: TRBV11-2
DNA: TGTGCCAGCAGCTTAATAACGGGCACCCTCCACTTT
CDR3: CASSLITGTLHF

J: TRBJ1-5
size: NA
D: NA
V: TRBV6-4
DNA: TGTGCCAGCAGGATAGACAGTAGTACTGGGCCCCAGCATTTT
CDR3: CASRIDSSTGPQHF

J: TRBJ1-4
size: NA
D: NA
V: TRBV18
DNA: TGTGCCAGCTCACCAAGTGATGAAAAACTGTTTTTT
CDR3: CASSPSDEKLFF

J: TRBJ2-2
size: NA
D: NA
V: TRBV7-2
DNA: TGTGCCAGCAGCAGGGACACCGGGGAGCTGTTTTTT
CDR3: CASSRDTGELFF

J: TRBJ1-5
size: NA
D: NA
V: TRBV5-1
DNA: TGCGCCAGCAGCTTGGACGGGTATAGCAATCAGCCCCAGCATTTT
CDR3: CASSLDGYSNQPQHF

J: TRBJ1-3
size: NA
D: NA
V: TRBV5-6
DNA: TGTGCCAGCAGCCGGGGGAACACCATATATTTT
CDR3: CASSRGNTIYF

J: TRBJ1-4
size: NA
D: NA
V: TRBV3-1/TRBV3-2
DNA: TGTGCCAGCAGCCAAGAATCGGGATGGGGCGCAGGTGATGAAAAACTGTTTTTT
CDR3: CASSQESGWGAGDEKLFF

J: TRBJ2-3
size: NA
D: NA
V: TRBV10-2
DNA: TGCGCCAGTAGGGGGGTAGGCCTAGCGGTGACAGATACGCAGTATTTT
CDR3: CASRGVGLAVTDTQYF

J: TRBJ2-5
size: once
D: TRBD1
V: TRBV5-1
DNA: TGCGCCAGCAGTAGGGACAGACAAGAGACCCAGTACTTC
CDR3: CASSRDRQETQYF

J: TRBJ2-1
size: NA
D: TRBD1
V: TRBV3-1/TRBV3-2
DNA: TGTGCCAGCAGCCCCCGGGACAGGGGCTACAATGAGCAGTTCTTC
CDR3: CASSPRDRGYNEQFF

J: TRBJ2-3
size: NA
D: NA
V: TRBV7-9
DNA: TGTGCCAGCAGCTTAGTGCGGCAGGGCCGCACAGATACGCAGTATTTT
CDR3: CASSLVRQGRTDTQYF

J: TRBJ2-1
size: NA
D: TRBD1
V: TRBV7-2
DNA: TGTGCCAGCAGCTTAGACAGGGGGAGGTACAATGAGCAGTTCTTC
CDR3: CASSLDRGRYNEQFF

J: TRBJ2-5
size: NA
D: TRBD2
V: TRBV4-1
DNA: TGCGCCAGCAGCCACGGCGGGAGGGAGACCCAGTACTTC
CDR3: CASSHGGRETQYF

J: TRBJ1-5
size: NA
D: TRBD1
V: TRBV5-8
DNA: TGTGCCAGCAGCTTGCCGACAGGGCCCTTTCAGCCCCAGCATTTT
CDR3: CASSLPTGPFQPQHF

J: TRBJ2-3
size: NA
D: TRBD1
V: TRBV5-1
DNA: TGCGCCAGCAGCTTGCAGGGGGCAGATACGCAGTATTTT
CDR3: CASSLQGADTQYF

J: TRBJ2-2
size: NA
D: NA
V: TRBV11-2
DNA: TGTGCCAGCAGCTTAGTACAGGCCACCGGGGAGCTGTTTTTT
CDR3: CASSLVQATGELFF

J: TRBJ2-7
size: once
D: NA
V: TRBV28
DNA: TGTGCCAGCGGCGGCTCCACCGGGACACCATACGAGCAGTACTTC
CDR3: CASGGSTGTPYEQYF

J: TRBJ1-5
size: NA
D: NA
V: TRBV6-2/TRBV6-3
DNA: TGTGCCAGCAGTTACACGTTGTTGGGGCAGCTCAATCAGCCCCAGCATTTT
CDR3: CASSYTLLGQLNQPQHF

J: TRBJ2-3
size: NA
D: TRBD2
V: TRBV7-2
DNA: TGTGCCAGCAGCTTAGCCAGACTAGCAGGAGCAGATACGCAGTATTTT
CDR3: CASSLARLAGADTQYF

J: TRBJ1-2
size: NA
D: TRBD1
V: TRBV28
DNA: TGTGCCAGCAGTTTAGACAGGGGGCGGTATGGCTACACCTTC
CDR3: CASSLDRGRYGYTF

J: TRBJ1-3
size: NA
D: TRBD1
V: TRBV6-1
DNA: TGTGCCAGCAGTGAAAAGGGACAGTTCTCTGGAAACACCATATATTTT
CDR3: CASSEKGQFSGNTIYF

J: TRBJ1-1
size: NA
D: NA
V: TRBV19
DNA: TGTGCCAGTAGTATTGCCATGAACACTGAAGCTTTCTTT
CDR3: CASSIAMNTEAFF

J: TRBJ2-1
size: NA
D: TRBD2
V: TRBV18
DNA: TGTGCCAGCTCACCCCCTGGGGGGGTCAATGAGCAGTTCTTC
CDR3: CASSPPGGVNEQFF

J: TRBJ2-7
size: few
D: TRBD1
V: TRBV11-2
DNA: TGTGCCAGCAGCCTGACAGGGGTGGTAGCGGAGTACGAGCAGTACTTC
CDR3: CASSLTGVVAEYEQYF

J: TRBJ2-1
size: NA
D: NA
V: TRBV20-1
DNA: TGCAGTGCTAGAGGATATGGGGAGCAGTTCTTC
CDR3: CSARGYGEQFF

J: TRBJ1-5
size: NA
D: NA
V: TRBV12-3/TRBV12-4
DNA: TGTGCCAGCAGCGAAGGAAACGATCAGCCCCAGCATTTT
CDR3: CASSEGNDQPQHF

J: TRBJ1-5
size: NA
D: NA
V: TRBV19
DNA: TGTGCCAGTAGTATAGCCAGGGAAAGCAATCAGCCCCAGCATTTT
CDR3: CASSIARESNQPQHF

J: TRBJ2-3
size: NA
D: NA
V: TRBV29-1
DNA: TGCAGCGAGCCCCCGGGACAGGGGATCGGCGGGGGGGCCACAGATACGCAGTATTTT
CDR3: CSEPPGQGIGGGATDTQYF

J: TRBJ1-1
size: few
D: NA
V: TRBV2
DNA: TGTGCCAGCAGTGACACCCCCACAGTTAACACTGAAGCTTTCTTT
CDR3: CASSDTPTVNTEAFF

J: TRBJ2-1
size: NA
D: NA
V: TRBV6-5
DNA: TGTGCCAGCAGTCCCGACAGCAATGAGCAGTTCTTC
CDR3: CASSPDSNEQFF

J: TRBJ2-7
size: NA
D: NA
V: TRBV11-2
DNA: TGTGCCAGCAGCCCGTTCGGGCTAGGAGACGAGCAGTACTTC
CDR3: CASSPFGLGDEQYF

J: TRBJ1-5
size: NA
D: TRBD1
V: TRBV3-1/TRBV3-2
DNA: TGTGCCAGCAGCCAAGATGAGGTCAGGGGGCTGAACAATCAGCCCCAGCATTTT
CDR3: CASSQDEVRGLNNQPQHF

J: TRBJ1-1
size: NA
D: NA
V: TRBV6-5
DNA: TGTGCCAGCAGTTACCTGGCAGCTCCAATTGGCACTGAAGCTTTCTTT
CDR3: CASSYLAAPIGTEAFF

J: TRBJ2-3
size: NA
D: NA
V: TRBV28
DNA: TGTGCCAGCAGAACCGCAGGGGTTAGCACAGATACGCAGTATTTT
CDR3: CASRTAGVSTDTQYF